This TCR beta chain was identified in a study of preoperative IRX-2 immunotherapy in early breast cancer. TCRdb keeps only in-frame clones here, not all; method: immunoSEQ multiplex PCR. The table lists tens of thousands of clones, around four fifths of them singletons, with approximately 1.5% in the top ten. The CDR3 spans 13 residues. Germline-derived CDR1 and CDR2 are LNHDA and SQIVND (reference sequence). Trimming cost V 7 bases and J 2 bases, with 9 bases left between them. Treatment specified: preoperative locoregional IRX-2 cytokine immunotherapy. This chain connects TRBV19 to TRBJ1-3; D is ambiguous. The sequence derives from a human donor with breast cancer. This specimen consisted of lymph node tissue, obtained after IRX-2 immunotherapy. Here the CDR3 reads CASTRGAGNTIYF. For the CDR3, the DNA is TGTGCCAGTACTCGCGGGGCTGGAAACACCATATATTTT.